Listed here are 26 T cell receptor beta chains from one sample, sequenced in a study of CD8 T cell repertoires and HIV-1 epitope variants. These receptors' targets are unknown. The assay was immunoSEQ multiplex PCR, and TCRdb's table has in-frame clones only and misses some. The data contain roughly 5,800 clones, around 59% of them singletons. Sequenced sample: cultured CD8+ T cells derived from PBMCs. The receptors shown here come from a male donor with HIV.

CDR3 loop: CASTRTSGRSNEQFF. CDR3 in DNA: TGTGCCAGCACCCGGACTAGCGGGAGGAGCAATGAGCAGTTCTTC. The V gene is TRBV28, the J gene TRBJ2-1, with 14 bases fitting TRBD2. The germline V gene encodes CDR1 MDHEN and CDR2 SYDVKM. The length of the CDR3 is 15 residues. After removal of 7 bases from V and 6 bases from J, the junction contained 5 bases not matched to a gene.

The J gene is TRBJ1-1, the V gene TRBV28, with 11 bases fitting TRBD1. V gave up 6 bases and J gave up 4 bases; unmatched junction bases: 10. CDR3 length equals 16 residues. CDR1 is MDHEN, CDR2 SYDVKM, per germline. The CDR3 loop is CASSTWDRGSATEAFF. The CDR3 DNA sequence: TGTGCCAGCAGCACCTGGGACAGGGGGTCGGCCACTGAAGCTTTCTTT. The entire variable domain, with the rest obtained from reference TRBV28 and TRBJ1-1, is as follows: DVKVTQSSRYLVKRTGEKVFLECVQDMDHENMFWYRQDPGLGLRLIYFSYDVKMKEKGDIPEGYSVSREKKERFSLILESASTNQTSMYLCASSTWDRGSATEAFFGQGTRLTVV.

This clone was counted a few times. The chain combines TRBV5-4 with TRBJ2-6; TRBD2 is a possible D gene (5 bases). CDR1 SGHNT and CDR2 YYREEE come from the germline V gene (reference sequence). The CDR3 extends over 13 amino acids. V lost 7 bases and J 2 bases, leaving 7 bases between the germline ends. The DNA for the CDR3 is TGTGCCAGCTCCGGGGCTGGGGCCAACGTCCTGACTTTC. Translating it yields CASSGAGANVLTF. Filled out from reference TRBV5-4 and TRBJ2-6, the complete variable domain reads ETGVTQSPTHLIKTRGQQVTLRCSSQSGHNTVSWYQQALGQGPQFIFQYYREEENGRGNFPPRFSGLQFPNYSSELNVNALELDDSALYLCASSGAGANVLTFGAGSRLTVL.

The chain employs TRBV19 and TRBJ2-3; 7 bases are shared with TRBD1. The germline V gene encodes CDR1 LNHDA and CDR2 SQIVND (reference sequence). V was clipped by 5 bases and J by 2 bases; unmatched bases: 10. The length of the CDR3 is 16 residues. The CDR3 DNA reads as TGTGCCAGTAGTTGGGGGACAGAAACCTCCACAGATACGCAGTATTTT. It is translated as CASSWGTETSTDTQYF.

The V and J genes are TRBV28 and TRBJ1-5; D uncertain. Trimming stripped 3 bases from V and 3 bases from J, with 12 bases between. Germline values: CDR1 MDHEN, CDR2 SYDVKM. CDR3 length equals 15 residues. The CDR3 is CASSFDGRYNQPQHF. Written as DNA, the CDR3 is TGTGCCAGCAGTTTTGATGGACGGTACAATCAGCCCCAGCATTTT.

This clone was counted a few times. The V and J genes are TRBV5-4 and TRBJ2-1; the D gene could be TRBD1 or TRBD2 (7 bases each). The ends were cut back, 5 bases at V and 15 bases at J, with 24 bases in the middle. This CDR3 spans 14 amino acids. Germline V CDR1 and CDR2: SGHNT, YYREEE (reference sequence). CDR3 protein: CASRGTASGLPPFF. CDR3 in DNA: TGTGCCAGCAGAGGGACAGCTAGCGGTCTACCCCCGTTCTTC.

For the CDR3, the DNA is TGTGCCAGCAGCTTGGCCGGGAGCGGGAACCAAGAGACCCAGTACTTC. Protein sequence: CASSLAGSGNQETQYF. The chain uses TRBV5-4 and TRBJ2-5; TRBD2 agrees at 7 bases. The CDR3 covers 16 residues. Per germline, CDR1 SGHNT and CDR2 YYREEE (reference sequence). J was trimmed by 0 bases and V by 0 bases; bases with no gene match: 5.

CDR3 residues: CASSSSPAGLEEQYF. The CDR3 nucleotides read TGTGCCAGCAGCTCGTCACCGGCAGGGTTGGAGGAGCAGTACTTC. The chain couples TRBV7-8 to TRBJ2-7, with D tentatively TRBD1 (5 bases). This CDR3 contains 15 residues. Trimming stripped 4 bases from V and 7 bases from J, with 20 bases between. Per the germline V gene, CDR1 is SGHVS and CDR2 is FQNEAQ. The variable domain in full, with the rest retrieved from reference TRBV7-8 and TRBJ2-7, is GAGVSQSPRYKVAKRGQDVALRCDPISGHVSLFWYQQALGQGPEFLTYFQNEAQLDKSGLPSDRFFAERPEGSVSTLKIQRTQQEDSAVYLCASSSSPAGLEEQYFGPGTRLTVT.

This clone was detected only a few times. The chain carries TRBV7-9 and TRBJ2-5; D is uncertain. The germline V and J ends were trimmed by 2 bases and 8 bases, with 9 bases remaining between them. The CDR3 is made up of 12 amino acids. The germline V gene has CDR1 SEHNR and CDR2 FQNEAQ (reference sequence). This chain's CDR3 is CASSLPPDTQYF. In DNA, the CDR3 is TGTGCCAGCAGCTTACCCCCCGACACCCAGTACTTC.

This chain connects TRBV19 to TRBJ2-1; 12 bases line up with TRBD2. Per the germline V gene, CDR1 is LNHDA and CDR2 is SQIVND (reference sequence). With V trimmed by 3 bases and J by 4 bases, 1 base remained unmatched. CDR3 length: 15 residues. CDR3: CASSIGTSGYNEQFF. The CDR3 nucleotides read TGTGCCAGTAGTATCGGGACTAGCGGGTACAATGAGCAGTTCTTC.

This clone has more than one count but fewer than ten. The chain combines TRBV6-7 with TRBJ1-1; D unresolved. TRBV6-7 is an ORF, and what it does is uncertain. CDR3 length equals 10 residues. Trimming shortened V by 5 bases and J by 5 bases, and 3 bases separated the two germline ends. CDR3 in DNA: TGTGCCAGCAGTGGGACTGAAGCTTTCTTT. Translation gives CASSGTEAFF.

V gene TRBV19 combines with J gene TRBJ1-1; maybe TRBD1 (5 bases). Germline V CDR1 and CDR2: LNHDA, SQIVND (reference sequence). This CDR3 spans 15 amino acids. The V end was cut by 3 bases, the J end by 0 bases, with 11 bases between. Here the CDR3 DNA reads TGTGCCAGTAGTATCGGGCAGGGATTGAACACTGAAGCTTTCTTT. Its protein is CASSIGQGLNTEAFF.

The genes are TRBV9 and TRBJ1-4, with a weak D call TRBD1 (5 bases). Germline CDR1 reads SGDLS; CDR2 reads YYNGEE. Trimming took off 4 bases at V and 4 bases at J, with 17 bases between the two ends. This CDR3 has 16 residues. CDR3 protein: CASSPDPGRINEKLFF. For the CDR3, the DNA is TGTGCCAGCAGCCCGGATCCGGGACGGATTAATGAAAAACTGTTTTTT.

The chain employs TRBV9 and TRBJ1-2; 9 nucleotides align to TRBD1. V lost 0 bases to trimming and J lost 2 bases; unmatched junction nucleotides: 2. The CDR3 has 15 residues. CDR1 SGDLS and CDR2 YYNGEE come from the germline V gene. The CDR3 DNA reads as TGTGCCAGCAGCGTAGGGACAGGGGAGAACTATGGCTACACCTTC. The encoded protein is CASSVGTGENYGYTF.

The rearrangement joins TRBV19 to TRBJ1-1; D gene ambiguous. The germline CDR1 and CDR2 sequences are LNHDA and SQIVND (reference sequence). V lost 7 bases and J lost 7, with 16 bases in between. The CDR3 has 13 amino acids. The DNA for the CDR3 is TGTGCCAGTACCCCCCGCCAGCTAAGTGAAGCTTTCTTT. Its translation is CASTPRQLSEAFF.

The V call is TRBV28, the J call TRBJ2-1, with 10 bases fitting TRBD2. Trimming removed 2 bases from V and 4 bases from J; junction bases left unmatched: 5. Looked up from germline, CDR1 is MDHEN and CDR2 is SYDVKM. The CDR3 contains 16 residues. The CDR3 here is CASSLGGLASYNEQFF. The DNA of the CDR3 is TGTGCCAGCAGTTTAGGGGGACTAGCGTCTTACAATGAGCAGTTCTTC.

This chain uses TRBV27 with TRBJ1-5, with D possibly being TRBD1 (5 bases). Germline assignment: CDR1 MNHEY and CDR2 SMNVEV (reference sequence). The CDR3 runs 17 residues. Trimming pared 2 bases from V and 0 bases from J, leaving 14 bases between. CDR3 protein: CASSLRGLQYSNQPQHF. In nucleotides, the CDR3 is TGTGCCAGCAGTTTAAGGGGACTACAATATAGCAATCAGCCCCAGCATTTT.

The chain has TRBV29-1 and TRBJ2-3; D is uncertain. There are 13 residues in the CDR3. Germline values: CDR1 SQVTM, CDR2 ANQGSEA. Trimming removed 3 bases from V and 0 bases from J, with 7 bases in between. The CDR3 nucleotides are TGCAGCGTTGAGCAGTTGAGCACAGATACGCAGTATTTT. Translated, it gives CSVEQLSTDTQYF.

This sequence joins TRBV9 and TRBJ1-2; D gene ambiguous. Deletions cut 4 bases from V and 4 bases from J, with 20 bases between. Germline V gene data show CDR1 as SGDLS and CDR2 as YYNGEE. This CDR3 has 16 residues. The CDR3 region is CASSPADARPLYGYTF. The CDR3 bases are TGTGCCAGCAGCCCCGCGGACGCCAGGCCACTCTATGGCTACACCTTC.

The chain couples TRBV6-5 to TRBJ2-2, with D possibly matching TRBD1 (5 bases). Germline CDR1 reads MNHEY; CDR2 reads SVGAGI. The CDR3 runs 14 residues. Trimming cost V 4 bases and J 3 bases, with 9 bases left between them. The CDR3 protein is CASSFDRDTGELFF. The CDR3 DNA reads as TGTGCCAGCAGTTTTGACAGAGACACCGGGGAGCTGTTTTTT.

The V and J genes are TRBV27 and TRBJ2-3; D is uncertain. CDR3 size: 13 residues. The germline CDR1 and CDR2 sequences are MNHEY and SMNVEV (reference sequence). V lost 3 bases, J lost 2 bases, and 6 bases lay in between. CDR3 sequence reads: CASSFTNTDTQYF. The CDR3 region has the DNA TGTGCCAGCAGTTTCACGAACACAGATACGCAGTATTTT.

The CDR3 loop is CASSSLAGVTNEQFF. The CDR3 region has the DNA TGCGCCAGCAGCTCCTTAGCGGGGGTTACCAATGAGCAGTTCTTC. The chain recombines TRBV5-1 with TRBJ2-1; 9 nucleotides line up with TRBD2. The CDR3 extends over 15 amino acids. After removal of 3 bases from V and 6 bases from J, the junction contained 7 bases not matched to a gene. CDR1 is SGHRS, CDR2 YFSETQ, per germline.

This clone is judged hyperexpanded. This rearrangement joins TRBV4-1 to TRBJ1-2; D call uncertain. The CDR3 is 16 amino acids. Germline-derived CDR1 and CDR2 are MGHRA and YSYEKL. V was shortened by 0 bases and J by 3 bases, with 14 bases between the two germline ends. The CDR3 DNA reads TGCGCCAGCAGCCAAGATCCCCCAGACTTGGACTATGGCTACACCTTC. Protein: CASSQDPPDLDYGYTF.

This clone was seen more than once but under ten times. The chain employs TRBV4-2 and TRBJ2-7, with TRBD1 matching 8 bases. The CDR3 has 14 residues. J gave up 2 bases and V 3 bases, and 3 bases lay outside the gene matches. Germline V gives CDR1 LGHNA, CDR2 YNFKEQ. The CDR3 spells CASSHVDRAYEQYF. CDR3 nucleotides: TGTGCCAGCAGCCACGTGGACAGGGCCTACGAGCAGTACTTC.

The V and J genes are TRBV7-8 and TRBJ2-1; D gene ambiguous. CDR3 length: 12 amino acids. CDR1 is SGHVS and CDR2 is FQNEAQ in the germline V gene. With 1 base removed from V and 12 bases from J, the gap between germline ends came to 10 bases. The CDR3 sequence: CASSLETLRQFF. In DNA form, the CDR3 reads TGTGCCAGCAGCTTAGAAACATTAAGGCAGTTCTTC.

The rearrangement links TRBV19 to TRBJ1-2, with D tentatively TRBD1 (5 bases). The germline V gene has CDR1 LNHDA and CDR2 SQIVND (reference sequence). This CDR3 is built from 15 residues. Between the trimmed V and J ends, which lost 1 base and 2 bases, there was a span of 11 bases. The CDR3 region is CASSIALTENYGYTF. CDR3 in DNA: TGTGCCAGTAGTATAGCCCTGACAGAGAACTATGGCTACACCTTC.